This T cell receptor (beta chain) was documented in a study of blood T cell repertoires in COVID-19. Study background: There were acute and convalescent COVID-19 samples, and they came from the United States, Italy and Spain. From T cells, B-cell-depleted T cells, or PBMCs came the material, which was cDNA or gDNA.

TCRdb keeps only in-frame clones here, not all; method: immunoSEQ multiplex PCR. The data show about 260,000 clones, with around nine tenths seen just once and roughly 4.9% held by the top ten. This CDR3 comprises 16 residues. Germline V gene data show CDR1 as SQVTM and CDR2 as ANQGSEA. V trimming: 6 bases; J trimming: 5 bases; junction bases outside the gene matches: 16. This clone was seen a handful of times. The source of this sequence is a woman aged 55-75 years with COVID-19, enrolled during active disease. This chain connects TRBV29-1 to TRBJ2-5, with 9 bases fitting TRBD1. Sequenced material: peripheral blood. CDR3 DNA: TGCAGCGTGGGTCGGAGGGGGACAGGGCTGGGGGAGACCCAGTACTTC. Protein sequence: CSVGRRGTGLGETQYF. Together with reference TRBV29-1 and TRBJ2-5, the CDR3 gives the full variable domain: SAVISQKPSRDICQRGTSLTIQCQVDSQVTMMFWYRQQPGQSLTLIATANQGSEATYESGFVIDKFPISRPNLTFSTLTVSNMSPEDSSIYLCSVGRRGTGLGETQYFGPGTRLLVL.